This TCR beta chain derives from a study of blood T cells in healthy people across ages. Findings and limits, study-wide: PBMCs went unsorted, and a conclusive naive versus antigen-experienced comparison was therefore prevented.

Donors ranged from roughly 6 to 100 years old and were healthy Caucasians in Russia. Worth noting for this clonotype: Its antigen is unknown.

The CDR3 contains 13 residues. The V segment lost 2 bases and the J segment 14 bases; nucleotides outside the gene matches: 9. The V gene's germline CDR1 is SGHDN and CDR2 FVKESK. A sample-barcoded 5' primer and a J-beta primer mix were used in a second PCR of about 7 to 11 cycles. Each cDNA molecule was tagged by a template-switch adaptor that had 12 random nucleotides. TCRdb processed the 5' RACE reads anew with MiXCR; each CDR3 protein has one entry. The sample comprises approximately 1,000,000 distinct CDR3 sequences, around 43% of which are singletons, and 18% rests with the top ten. This clonotype was sampled from a woman in her sixties or seventies in good health. Sample: blood. J is TRBJ2-1 and V is TRBV14; 7 nucleotides line up with TRBD2. The CDR3 coding sequence is TGTGCCAGCAGCCAATCCCCTGGGGGGGTTGAGTTCTTC. It is translated as CASSQSPGGVEFF.